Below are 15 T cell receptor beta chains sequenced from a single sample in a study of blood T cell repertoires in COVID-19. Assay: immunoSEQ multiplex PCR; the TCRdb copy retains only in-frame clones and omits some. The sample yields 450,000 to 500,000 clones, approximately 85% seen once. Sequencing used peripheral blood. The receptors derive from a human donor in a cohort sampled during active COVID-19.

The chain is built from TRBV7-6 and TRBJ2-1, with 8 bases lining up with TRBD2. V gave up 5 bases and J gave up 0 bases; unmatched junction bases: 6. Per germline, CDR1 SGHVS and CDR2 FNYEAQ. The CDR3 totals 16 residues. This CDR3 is CASSPLSGSSYNEQFF. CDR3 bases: TGTGCCAGCAGCCCGTTGAGCGGGAGCTCCTACAATGAGCAGTTCTTC.

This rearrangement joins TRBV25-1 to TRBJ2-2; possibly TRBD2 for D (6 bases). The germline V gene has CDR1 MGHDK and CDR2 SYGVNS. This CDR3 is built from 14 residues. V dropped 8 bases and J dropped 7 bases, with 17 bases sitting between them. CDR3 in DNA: TGTGCCAGCCTTGGACCGGGAGTGATCGGGGAGCTGTTTTTT. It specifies CASLGPGVIGELFF.

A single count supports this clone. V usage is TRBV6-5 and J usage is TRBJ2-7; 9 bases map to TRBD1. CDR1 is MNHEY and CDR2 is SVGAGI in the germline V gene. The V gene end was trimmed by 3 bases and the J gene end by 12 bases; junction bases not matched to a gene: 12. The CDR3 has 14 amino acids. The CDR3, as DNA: TGTGCCAGCAGTTATTCGCCGGGACAGGGAGTACTGTACTTC. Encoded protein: CASSYSPGQGVLYF.

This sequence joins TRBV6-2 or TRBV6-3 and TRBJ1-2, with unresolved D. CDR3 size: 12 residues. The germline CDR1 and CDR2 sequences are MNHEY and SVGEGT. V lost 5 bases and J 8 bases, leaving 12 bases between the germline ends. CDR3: CASSGNTRGYTF. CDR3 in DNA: TGTGCCAGCAGTGGCAACACGAGGGGCTACACCTTC.

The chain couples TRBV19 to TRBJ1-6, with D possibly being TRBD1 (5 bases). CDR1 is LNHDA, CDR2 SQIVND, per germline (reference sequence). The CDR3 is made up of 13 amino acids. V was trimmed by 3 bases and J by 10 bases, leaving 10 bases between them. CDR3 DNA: TGTGCCAGTAGTATCAGGGAAAGATCACCCCTCCACTTT. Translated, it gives CASSIRERSPLHF.

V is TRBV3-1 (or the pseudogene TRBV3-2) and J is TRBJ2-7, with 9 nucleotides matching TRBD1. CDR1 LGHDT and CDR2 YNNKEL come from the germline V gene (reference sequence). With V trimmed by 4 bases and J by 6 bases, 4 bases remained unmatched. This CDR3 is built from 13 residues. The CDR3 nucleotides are TGTGCCAGCAGCCGGGACAGGGTGGGCGAGCAGTACTTC. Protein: CASSRDRVGEQYF.

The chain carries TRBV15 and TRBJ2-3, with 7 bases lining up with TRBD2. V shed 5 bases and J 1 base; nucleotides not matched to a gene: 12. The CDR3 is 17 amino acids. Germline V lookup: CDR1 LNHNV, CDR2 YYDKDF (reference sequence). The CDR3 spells CATSSSGGRAGTDTQYF. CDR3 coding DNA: TGTGCCACCAGCTCCTCCGGTGGGAGGGCCGGCACAGATACGCAGTATTTT.

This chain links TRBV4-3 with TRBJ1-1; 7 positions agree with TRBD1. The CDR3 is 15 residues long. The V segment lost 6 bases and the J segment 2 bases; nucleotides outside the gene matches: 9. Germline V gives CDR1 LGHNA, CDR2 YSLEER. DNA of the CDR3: TGCGCCAGCAGAATTTTCCGGGACAGCAACACTGAAGCTTTCTTT. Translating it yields CASRIFRDSNTEAFF.

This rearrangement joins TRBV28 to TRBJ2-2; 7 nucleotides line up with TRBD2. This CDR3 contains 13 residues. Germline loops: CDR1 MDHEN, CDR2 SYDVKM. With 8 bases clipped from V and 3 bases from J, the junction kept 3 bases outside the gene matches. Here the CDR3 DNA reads TGTGCCAGCCTGCTAGCGGACACCGGGGAGCTGTTTTTT. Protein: CASLLADTGELFF. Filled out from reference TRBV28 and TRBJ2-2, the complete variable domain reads DVKVTQSSRYLVKRTGEKVFLECVQDMDHENMFWYRQDPGLGLRLIYFSYDVKMKEKGDIPEGYSVSREKKERFSLILESASTNQTSMYLCASLLADTGELFFGEGSRLTVL.

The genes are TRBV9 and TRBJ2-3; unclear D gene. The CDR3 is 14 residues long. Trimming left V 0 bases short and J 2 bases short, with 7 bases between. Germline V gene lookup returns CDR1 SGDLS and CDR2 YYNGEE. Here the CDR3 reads CASSVDYLTDTQYF. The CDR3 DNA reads TGTGCCAGCAGCGTAGACTACCTCACAGATACGCAGTATTTT.

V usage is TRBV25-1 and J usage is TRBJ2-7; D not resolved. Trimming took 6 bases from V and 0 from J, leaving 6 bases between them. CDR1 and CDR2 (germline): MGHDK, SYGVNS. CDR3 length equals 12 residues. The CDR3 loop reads CASRPSSYEQYF. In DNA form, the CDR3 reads TGTGCCAGCAGACCGAGCTCCTACGAGCAGTACTTC.

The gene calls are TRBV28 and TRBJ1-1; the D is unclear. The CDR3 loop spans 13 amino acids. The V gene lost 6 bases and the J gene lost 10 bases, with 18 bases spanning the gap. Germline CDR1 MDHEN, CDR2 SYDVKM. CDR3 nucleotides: TGTGCCAGCAGCCCTACTGAGGGCCCCCGAGCTTTCTTT. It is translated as CASSPTEGPRAFF.

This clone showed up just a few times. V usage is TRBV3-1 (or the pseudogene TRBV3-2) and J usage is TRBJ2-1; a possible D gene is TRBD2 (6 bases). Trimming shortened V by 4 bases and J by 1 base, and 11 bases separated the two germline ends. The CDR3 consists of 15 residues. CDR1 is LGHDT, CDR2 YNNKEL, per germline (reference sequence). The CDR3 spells CASSLGRGSYNEQFF. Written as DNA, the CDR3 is TGTGCCAGCAGCCTCGGGAGAGGGTCCTACAATGAGCAGTTCTTC.

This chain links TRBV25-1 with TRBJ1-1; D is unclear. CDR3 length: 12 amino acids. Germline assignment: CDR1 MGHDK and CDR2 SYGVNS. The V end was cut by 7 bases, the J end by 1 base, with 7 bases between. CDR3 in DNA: TGTGCCAGCACCAATTGGAACACTGAAGCTTTCTTT. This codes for CASTNWNTEAFF.

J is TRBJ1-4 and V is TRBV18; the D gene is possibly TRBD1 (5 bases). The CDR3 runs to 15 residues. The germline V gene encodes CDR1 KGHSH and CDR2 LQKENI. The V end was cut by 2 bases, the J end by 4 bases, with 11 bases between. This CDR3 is CASSPSGVRNEKLFF. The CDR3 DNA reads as TGTGCCAGCTCACCATCGGGGGTCCGTAATGAAAAACTGTTTTTT.